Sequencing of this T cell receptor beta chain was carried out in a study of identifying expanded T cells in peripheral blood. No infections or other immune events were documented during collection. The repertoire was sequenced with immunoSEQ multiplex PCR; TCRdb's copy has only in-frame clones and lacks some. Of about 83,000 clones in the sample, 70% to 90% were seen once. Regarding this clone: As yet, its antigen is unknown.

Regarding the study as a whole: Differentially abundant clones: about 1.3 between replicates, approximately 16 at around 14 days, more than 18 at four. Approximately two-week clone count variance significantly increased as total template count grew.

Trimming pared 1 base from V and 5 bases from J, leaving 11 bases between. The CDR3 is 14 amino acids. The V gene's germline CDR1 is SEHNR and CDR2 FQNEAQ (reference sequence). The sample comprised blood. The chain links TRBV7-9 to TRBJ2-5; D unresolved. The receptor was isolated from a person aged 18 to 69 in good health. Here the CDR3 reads CASSLGAVGETQYF. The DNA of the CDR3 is TGTGCCAGCAGCTTAGGGGCCGTGGGGGAGACCCAGTACTTC.